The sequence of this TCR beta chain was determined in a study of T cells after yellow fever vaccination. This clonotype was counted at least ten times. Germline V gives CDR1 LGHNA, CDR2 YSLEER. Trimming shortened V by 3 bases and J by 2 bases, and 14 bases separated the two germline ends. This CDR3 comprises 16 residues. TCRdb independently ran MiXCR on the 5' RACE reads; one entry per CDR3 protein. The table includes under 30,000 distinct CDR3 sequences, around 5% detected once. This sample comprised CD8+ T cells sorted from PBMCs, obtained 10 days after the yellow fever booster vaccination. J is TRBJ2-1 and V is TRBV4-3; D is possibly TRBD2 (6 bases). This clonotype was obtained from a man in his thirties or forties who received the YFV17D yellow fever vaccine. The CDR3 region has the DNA TGCGCCAGCAGCCAGGAGACTAGTCCACCCTACAATGAGCAGTTCTTC. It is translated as CASSQETSPPYNEQFF.